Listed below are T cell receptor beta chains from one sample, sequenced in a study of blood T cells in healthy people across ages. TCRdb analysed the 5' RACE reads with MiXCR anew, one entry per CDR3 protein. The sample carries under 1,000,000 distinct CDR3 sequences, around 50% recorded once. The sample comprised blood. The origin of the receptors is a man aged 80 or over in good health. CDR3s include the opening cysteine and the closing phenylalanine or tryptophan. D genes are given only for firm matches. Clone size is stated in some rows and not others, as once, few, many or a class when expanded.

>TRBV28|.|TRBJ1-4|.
TGCGCCAGCAGATCGGGGGATGCTAATGAAAAACTGTTTTTT
CASRSGDANEKLFF
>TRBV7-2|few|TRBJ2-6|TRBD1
TGTGCCAGCAGCTTAATCTCTATACTACAGGGGTCATCCAACGTCCTGACTTTC
CASSLISILQGSSNVLTF
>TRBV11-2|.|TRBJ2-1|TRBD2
TGTGCCAGCAGCTCGATAGCGGGAGACAATGAGCAGTTCTTC
CASSSIAGDNEQFF
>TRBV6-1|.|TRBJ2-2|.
TGTGCCAGCAGTCGTTCCCTTGGATTTGGTGGGAACACCGGGGAGCTGTTTTTT
CASSRSLGFGGNTGELFF
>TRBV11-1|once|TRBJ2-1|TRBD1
TGTGCCAGCAGCTTGCCCGGGACAGGGCGGAATAAGCAGTTCTTC
CASSLPGTGRNKQFF
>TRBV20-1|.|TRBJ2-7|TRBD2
TGCAGTGCTAGAGATCGCCTAGCGGGAAGATTATACGAGCAGTACTTC
CSARDRLAGRLYEQYF
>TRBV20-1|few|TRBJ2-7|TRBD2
TGCAGTGCTAGAGGGACTAGCGGGGAATACGAGCAGTACTTC
CSARGTSGEYEQYF
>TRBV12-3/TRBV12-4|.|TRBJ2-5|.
TGTGCCAGCACCGGGCAGCCGGCGGAGACCCAGTACTTC
CASTGQPAETQYF
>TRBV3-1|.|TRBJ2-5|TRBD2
TGTGCCAGCAGCCAAAGCGGGAGGTCTCAAGAGACCCAGTACTTC
CASSQSGRSQETQYF
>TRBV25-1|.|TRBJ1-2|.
TGTGCCAGCAGTGAAGAGGTCCCCGAAAGGGGTAACTATGGCCACACCTTC
CASSEEVPERGNYGHTF
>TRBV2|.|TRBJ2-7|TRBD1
TGTGCCAGGAGAGACCGACAGGGTGTAGGGAGCGAGCAGTACTTC
CARRDRQGVGSEQYF
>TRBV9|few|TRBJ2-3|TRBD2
TGTGCCAGCAGCAGAACTGAGGGGAGGGGCCAGATTTCAGTTCTGTATTTT
CASSRTEGRGQISVLYF
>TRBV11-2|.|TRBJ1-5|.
TGTGCCAGCAGCTTAGACGTGAATTATCAGCCCCAGCATTTT
CASSLDVNYQPQHF
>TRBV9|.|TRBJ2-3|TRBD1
TGTGCCAGTAGCGTAGCTCCGTCGGCGCAGGGGGCGGCAGATACGCAGTATTTT
CASSVAPSAQGAADTQYF
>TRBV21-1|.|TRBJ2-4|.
TGTGCCAGCAGCAATGGAGGAACCAAAAACATTCAGTACTTC
CASSNGGTKNIQYF
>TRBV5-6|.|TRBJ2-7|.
TGTGCCAGCAACTTCGCTAGCCCCACCTACGAGCAGTACTTC
CASNFASPTYEQYF
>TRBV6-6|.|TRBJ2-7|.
TGTGCCAGCAGTTCCGACGGGCGGGTCGGCGAGCAGTACTTC
CASSSDGRVGEQYF
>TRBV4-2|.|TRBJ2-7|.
TGTGCCAGCAGCCAAGATCCAGGGACGGGGAACTCCTACGAGCAGTACTTC
CASSQDPGTGNSYEQYF
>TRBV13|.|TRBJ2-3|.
TGTGCCACCCAGACCATCACTTCTAGCACAGATACGCAGTATTTT
CATQTITSSTDTQYF
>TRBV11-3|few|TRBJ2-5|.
TGTGCCAGCAGCTTGGGACTTCAAGAGGCCCAGTACTTC
CASSLGLQEAQYF
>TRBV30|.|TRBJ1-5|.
TGTGCCTGGAGTGTACGATCCATCTACCGGACGGAAGCGAGCAATCAGCCCCAGCATTTT
CAWSVRSIYRTEASNQPQHF
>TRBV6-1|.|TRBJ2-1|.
TGTGCCAGCGGGACATTTAGAGGTGAGCAGTTCTTC
CASGTFRGEQFF
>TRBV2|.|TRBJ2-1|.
TGTGCCAGCAGTGATCGCGAGCAGTTCTTC
CASSDREQFF
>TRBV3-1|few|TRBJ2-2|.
TGTGCCAGCAGCCAAGTGGCGGTGGCGAACACCGGGGAGCTGTTTTTT
CASSQVAVANTGELFF
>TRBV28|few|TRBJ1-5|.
TGTGCCAGCAGACCCAGGGAGGTGAGGCAGCCCCAGCATTTT
CASRPREVRQPQHF
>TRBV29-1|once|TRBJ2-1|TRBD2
TGCAGCGTTGTCGGACTAGCGGGAGTATTTGGGGCCAATGAGCAGTTCTTC
CSVVGLAGVFGANEQFF
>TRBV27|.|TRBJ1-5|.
TGTGCCAGCAGTCTCTATGGGGGGGTTAGCAATCAGCCCCAGCATTTT
CASSLYGGVSNQPQHF
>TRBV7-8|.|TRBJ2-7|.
TGTGCCAGCAGCTTAGGCAGGGAGGCCGGGGCCCAGTACTTC
CASSLGREAGAQYF
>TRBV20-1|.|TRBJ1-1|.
TGCAGTGCTAAAGTAATCGGTATGAACACTGAAGCTTTCTTT
CSAKVIGMNTEAFF
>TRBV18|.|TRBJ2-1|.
TGTGCCAGCTCACCACCTGTCTCAGGGGCTAATGAGCAGTTCTTC
CASSPPVSGANEQFF
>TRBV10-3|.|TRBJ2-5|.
TGTGCCATCAGTGAGTCTGGGCAGGGGGGTTCGGATGAGCAGTACTTC
CAISESGQGGSDEQYF
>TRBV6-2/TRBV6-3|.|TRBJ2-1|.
TGTGCCAGCGGGAACGATGCGTTCACCTCATCCAGCGAGCAGTTCTTC
CASGNDAFTSSSEQFF
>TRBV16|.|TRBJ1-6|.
TGTGCCAGCAGCCAACAAGGGAAGACACCCCTCCACTTT
CASSQQGKTPLHF
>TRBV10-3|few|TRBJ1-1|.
TGTGCCATCAGTGATCAGGGAGCCACTGAAGCTTTCTTT
CAISDQGATEAFF
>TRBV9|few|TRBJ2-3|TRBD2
TGTGCCAGCAGCGTCCAGGCTAGCGGTAGAGCGGTAGATACGCAGTATTTT
CASSVQASGRAVDTQYF
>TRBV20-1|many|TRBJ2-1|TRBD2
TGCAGTGTTTTAGCGGGAGGTCTCTACAATGAGCAGTTCTTC
CSVLAGGLYNEQFF
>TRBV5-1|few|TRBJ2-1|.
TGCGCCAGCAGCTTTGGTGAGTTCTACAATGAGCAGTTCTTC
CASSFGEFYNEQFF
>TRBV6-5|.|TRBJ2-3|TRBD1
TGTGCCAGCAGCCATCGGGACAGGGGAGGCACAGATACGCAGTATTTT
CASSHRDRGGTDTQYF
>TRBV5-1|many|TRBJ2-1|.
TGCGCCAGCAGCTTGGATGGACATGAGCAGTTCTTC
CASSLDGHEQFF
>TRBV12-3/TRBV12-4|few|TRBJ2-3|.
TGTGCCAGCAGTTTGAGAGTGAGAGCAGATGCGGAATATTTT
CASSLRVRADAEYF
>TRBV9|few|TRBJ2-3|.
TGTGCCAGCAGCGAGATATCTAGCGACACGCAGTATTTT
CASSEISSDTQYF
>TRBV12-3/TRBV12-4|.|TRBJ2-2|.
TGTGCCAGCAGTTTAGGAGGGGCCGGCACCGGGGAGCTGTTTTTT
CASSLGGAGTGELFF